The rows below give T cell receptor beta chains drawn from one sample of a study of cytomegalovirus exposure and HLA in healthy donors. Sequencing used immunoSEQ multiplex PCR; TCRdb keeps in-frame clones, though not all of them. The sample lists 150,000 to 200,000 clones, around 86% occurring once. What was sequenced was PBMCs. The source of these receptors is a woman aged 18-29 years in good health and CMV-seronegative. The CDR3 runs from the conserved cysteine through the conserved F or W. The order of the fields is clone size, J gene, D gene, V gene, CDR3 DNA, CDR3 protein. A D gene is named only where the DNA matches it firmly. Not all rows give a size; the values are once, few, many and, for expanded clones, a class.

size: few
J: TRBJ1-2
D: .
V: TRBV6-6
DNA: TGTGCCAGCCTGGGTGGAGGGGCCTATGGCTACACCTTC
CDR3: CASLGGGAYGYTF

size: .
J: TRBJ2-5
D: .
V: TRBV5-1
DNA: TGCGCCAGCAGCTTGGTGGCCACAGAGACCCAGTACTTC
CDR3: CASSLVATETQYF

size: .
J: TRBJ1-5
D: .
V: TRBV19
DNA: TGTGCCAGTAGTATCGGGGAGCCGCTCGGTCAGCCCCAGCATTTT
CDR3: CASSIGEPLGQPQHF

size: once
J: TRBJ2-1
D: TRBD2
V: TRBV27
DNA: TGTGCCAGCAGTTCCGGACTAGACCTCAATGAGCAGTTCTTC
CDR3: CASSSGLDLNEQFF

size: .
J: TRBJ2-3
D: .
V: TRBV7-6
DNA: TGTGCCAGCAGCTTGGGTAGCGGAACTACGCAGTATTTT
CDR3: CASSLGSGTTQYF

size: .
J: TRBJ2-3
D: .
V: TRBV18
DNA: TGTGCCAGCTCACCCATGGAGAGCACAGATACGCAGTATTTT
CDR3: CASSPMESTDTQYF

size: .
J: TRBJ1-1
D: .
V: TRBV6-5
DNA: TGTGCCAGCAGTTACTCGATAGGACTTACGAAGCTGGCTTTCTTT
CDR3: CASSYSIGLTKLAFF

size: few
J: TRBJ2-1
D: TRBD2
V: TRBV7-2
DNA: TGTGCCAGCAGCTCCGGAAAGCGGGAAAATGAGCAGTTCTTC
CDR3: CASSSGKRENEQFF

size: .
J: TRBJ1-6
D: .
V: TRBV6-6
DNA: TGTGCCAGCAGTTACTCAGGGGACTGGACACCCCTCCACTTT
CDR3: CASSYSGDWTPLHF

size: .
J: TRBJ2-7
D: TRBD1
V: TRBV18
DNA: TGTGCCAGCTCACCAGGAGGGACAGGGGGCGACGAGCAGTACTTC
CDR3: CASSPGGTGGDEQYF

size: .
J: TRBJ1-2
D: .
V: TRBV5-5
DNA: TGTGCCAGCAGCTTGGTGGGGGCGGCTAACTATGGCTACACCTTC
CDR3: CASSLVGAANYGYTF

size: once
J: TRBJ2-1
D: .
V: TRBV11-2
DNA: TGTGCCAGCAGCTCTGACTTCCACAATGAGCAGTTCTTC
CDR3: CASSSDFHNEQFF

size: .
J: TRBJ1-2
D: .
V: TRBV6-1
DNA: TGTGCCAGCAGTGAAAATGCGGCCTATGGCTACACCTTC
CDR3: CASSENAAYGYTF

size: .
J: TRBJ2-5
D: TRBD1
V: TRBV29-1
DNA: TGCAGCGTCGGACAGGTCCGCCAAGAGACCCAGTACTTC
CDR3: CSVGQVRQETQYF

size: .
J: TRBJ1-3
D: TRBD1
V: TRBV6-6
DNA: TGTGCCAGCAGTACGGGACAGGCTTCAGGAAACACCATATATTTT
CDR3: CASSTGQASGNTIYF

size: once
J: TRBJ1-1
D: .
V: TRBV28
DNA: TGTGCCAGCAGTTTAAGTTCGACAGTCAACACTGAAGCTTTCTTT
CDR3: CASSLSSTVNTEAFF

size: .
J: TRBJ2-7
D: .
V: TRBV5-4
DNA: TGTGCCAGCAGTTTAAGCGGGTACTCCTACGAGCAGTACTTC
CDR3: CASSLSGYSYEQYF

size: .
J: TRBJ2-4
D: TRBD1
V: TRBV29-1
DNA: TGCAGCGCTACAAGGGCAGGGGGCCCGGCTAGCGTTCTGGCCAAAAACATTCAGTACTTC
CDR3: CSATRAGGPASVLAKNIQYF

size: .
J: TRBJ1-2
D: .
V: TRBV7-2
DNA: TGTGCCAGCAGCTTAAGACTATGGGAAGGCTACACCTTC
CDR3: CASSLRLWEGYTF

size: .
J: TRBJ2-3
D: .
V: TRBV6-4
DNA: TGTGCCAGCAGCGCCGAGGATGTGACAGATACGCAGTATTTT
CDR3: CASSAEDVTDTQYF

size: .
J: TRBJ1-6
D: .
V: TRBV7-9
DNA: TGTGCCAGCAGCCCTTGGGGGGTAAATTCACCCCTCCACTTT
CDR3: CASSPWGVNSPLHF

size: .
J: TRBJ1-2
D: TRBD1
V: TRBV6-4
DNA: TGTGCCAGCAGCCCCAGGGGGACAGGGAACTACACCTTC
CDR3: CASSPRGTGNYTF

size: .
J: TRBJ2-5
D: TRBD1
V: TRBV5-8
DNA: TGTGCCAGCATCCTACCGGGACAGGAGGAGACCCAGTACTTC
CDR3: CASILPGQEETQYF

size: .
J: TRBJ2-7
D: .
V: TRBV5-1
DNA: TGCGCCAGCAGCTTGAGCGGCGGCGACTACGAGCAGTACTTC
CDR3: CASSLSGGDYEQYF

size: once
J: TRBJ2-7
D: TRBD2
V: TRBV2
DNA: TGTGCCAGTGCGGGCGGGAGGGCCCTGTGGTTCTACGAGCAGTACTTC
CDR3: CASAGGRALWFYEQYF

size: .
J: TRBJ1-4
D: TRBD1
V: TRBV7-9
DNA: TGTGCCAGCAGCTTGGGACAGGGGGCCGAAAAACTGTTTTTT
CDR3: CASSLGQGAEKLFF